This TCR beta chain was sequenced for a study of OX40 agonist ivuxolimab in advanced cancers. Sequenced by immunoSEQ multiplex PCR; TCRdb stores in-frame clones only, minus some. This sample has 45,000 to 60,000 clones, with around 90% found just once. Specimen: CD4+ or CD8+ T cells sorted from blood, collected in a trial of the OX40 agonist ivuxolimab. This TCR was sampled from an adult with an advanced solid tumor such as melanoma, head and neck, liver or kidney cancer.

As DNA, the CDR3 is TGCAGCGTTGAGACTAGCGGGAGTTTAGAGCAGTACTTC. It is translated as CSVETSGSLEQYF. The V call is TRBV29-1, the J call TRBJ2-7; 12 nucleotides agree with TRBD2. The germline V gene encodes CDR1 SQVTM and CDR2 ANQGSEA. The CDR3 runs to 13 residues. V lost 3 bases and J lost 7; bases outside the gene matches: 4.